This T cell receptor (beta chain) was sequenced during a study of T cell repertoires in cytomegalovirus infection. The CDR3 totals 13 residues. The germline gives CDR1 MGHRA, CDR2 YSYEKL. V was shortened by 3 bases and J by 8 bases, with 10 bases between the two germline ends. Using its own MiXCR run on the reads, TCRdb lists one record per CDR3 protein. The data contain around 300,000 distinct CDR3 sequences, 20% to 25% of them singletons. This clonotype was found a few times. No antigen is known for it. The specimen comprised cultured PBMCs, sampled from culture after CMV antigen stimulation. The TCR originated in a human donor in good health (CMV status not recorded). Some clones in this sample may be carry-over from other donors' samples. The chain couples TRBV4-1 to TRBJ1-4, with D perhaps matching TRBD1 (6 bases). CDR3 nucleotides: TGCGCCAGCAGCCAGGCAGGGGTGGAAAAACTGTTTTTT. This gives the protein CASSQAGVEKLFF.